A selection of T cell receptor beta chains follows, all from one sample in a study of CD4+ T cells in melanoma. Using immunoSEQ multiplex PCR, the repertoire was profiled, and TCRdb retains in-frame clones only, with some absent. The sample lists 20,000 to 25,000 clones, over 75% seen once, with 3.6% in the top ten. Sequenced sample: cells from a culture (not recorded whether cultured in vitro). All receptors come from a human donor with melanoma. Both conserved end residues are part of each CDR3. Fields, in order: clone size, V gene, D gene, J gene, CDR3 DNA, CDR3 protein. The D gene is left open where the match is weak. Size is omitted from some rows. Given values are once, few, many or a class for expanded clones.

>-|TRBV7-9|-|TRBJ1-1
TGTGCCAGCAGGGAGTCGGGGTTTTCAGAAGCTTTCTTT
CASRESGFSEAFF
>once|TRBV9|TRBD2|TRBJ2-1
TGTGCCAGCAGCTTACTGAGCGGGGGGGCCGGGAATGAGCAGTTCTTC
CASSLLSGGAGNEQFF
>-|TRBV2|-|TRBJ1-5
TGTGCCAGCAGTGAAGACAGTCATCAGCCCCAGCATTTT
CASSEDSHQPQHF
>-|TRBV5-1|-|TRBJ2-1
TGCGCCAGCAGCTTGGCACGGGCCTCCTACAATGAGCAGTTCTTC
CASSLARASYNEQFF
>-|TRBV30|-|TRBJ1-1
TGTGCCTGGAGTGTCGCCCAAAGGGCTTTCTTT
CAWSVAQRAFF
>-|TRBV13|-|TRBJ1-1
TGTGCCAGCAGCCTAATTCCAGGGTGGGGGATGAACACTGAAGCTTTCTTT
CASSLIPGWGMNTEAFF
>-|TRBV2|TRBD1|TRBJ1-2
TGTGCCAGCATTACGCAGGGGGTTGGAGGCTACACCTTC
CASITQGVGGYTF
>-|TRBV7-9|-|TRBJ1-1
TGTGCCAGCAGCTTAGGAGAATATCGGAACACTGAAGCTTTCTTT
CASSLGEYRNTEAFF
>few|TRBV15|TRBD2|TRBJ2-5
TGTGCCACCAGCAGAGAGAAGACTAGCGGGGCAGAGACCCAGTACTTC
CATSREKTSGAETQYF
>medium-sized|TRBV12-5|-|TRBJ2-3
TGTGCTAGTGCATCTTCGGGGGCAGATACGCAGTATTTT
CASASSGADTQYF
>-|TRBV5-1|-|TRBJ1-5
TGCGCCAGCAGCTTGGTAGGACCCCCACGTCGTCAGCCCCAGCATTTT
CASSLVGPPRRQPQHF
>-|TRBV6-5|-|TRBJ1-3
TGTGCCAGCAAACCTGGGACCGCTGGAAACACCATATATTTT
CASKPGTAGNTIYF
>-|TRBV7-2|-|TRBJ1-5
TGTGCCAGCAGGCCCGGGAGGAGCAATCAGCCCCAGCATTTT
CASRPGRSNQPQHF
>few|TRBV7-3|TRBD2|TRBJ2-1
TGTGCCAGCAGTCCCAGGAGAGCGGGGTACAATGAGCAGTTCTTC
CASSPRRAGYNEQFF
>-|TRBV7-9|-|TRBJ1-1
TGCGCAACTTCAGACAGAAAAAAAGAAGCTTTCTTT
CATSDRKKEAFF
>-|TRBV4-1|-|TRBJ1-4
TGCGCCAGCAGCCAAACAGTAGGGGATGGAAAACTGTTTTTT
CASSQTVGDGKLFF
>-|TRBV2|-|TRBJ2-1
TGTGCCAGCAGTGAACTGCAGGGCAATGAGCAGTTCTTC
CASSELQGNEQFF
>-|TRBV6-1|-|TRBJ2-5
TGTGCCAGCAGTGACGCCCTCGGGGAGACCCAGTACTTC
CASSDALGETQYF
>-|TRBV7-3|-|TRBJ2-5
TGTGCCAGCAGCAGGTCCCCGCAAGAGACCCAGTACTTC
CASSRSPQETQYF
>-|TRBV7-9|-|TRBJ1-1
TGTGCCAGCATCTTTCAGGGGCCTGTGAACACTGAAGCTTTCTTT
CASIFQGPVNTEAFF
>-|TRBV25-1|-|TRBJ1-1
TGTGCCAGCAGTGACTGGCAGGGGAAAGGGAACACTGAAGCTTTCTTT
CASSDWQGKGNTEAFF
>-|TRBV7-3|TRBD2|TRBJ2-1
TGTGCCAGCAGCGCCCGTCCCACTACCGGGGGGACCCCCTCCTACAATGAGCAGTTCTTC
CASSARPTTGGTPSYNEQFF
>few|TRBV10-3|-|TRBJ1-3
TGTGCCATAGGTTCTGGAAACACCATATATTTT
CAIGSGNTIYF
>-|TRBV4-2|-|TRBJ1-1
TGTGCCAGCAGCCAAGATAACAGGGACGGTGCGACGTCCGCTGAAGCTTTCTTT
CASSQDNRDGATSAEAFF
>-|TRBV28|-|TRBJ2-7
TGTGCCAGCGGTTCGGGGTACGAGCAGTACTTC
CASGSGYEQYF
>once|TRBV5-1|-|TRBJ1-1
TGCGCCAGCAGCTTGGGGATTAACACTGAAGCTTTCTTT
CASSLGINTEAFF
>-|TRBV18|TRBD2|TRBJ2-1
TGTGCCAGCTCACCGACTAGCGGGGGGGGTAGCAATGAGCAGTTCTTC
CASSPTSGGGSNEQFF
>-|TRBV29-1|TRBD2|TRBJ2-3
TGCAGCGTTGGGCCCAGCGGGGGAGGGAGGACAGATACGCAGTATTTT
CSVGPSGGGRTDTQYF
>-|TRBV6-1|TRBD1|TRBJ1-6
TGTGCCAGCAGTGCGCATCCGGGACAGTGGAATTCACCCCTCCACTTT
CASSAHPGQWNSPLHF
>few|TRBV7-8|-|TRBJ1-1
TGTGCCAGCAGCTTAATAATCGACACTGAAGCTTTCTTT
CASSLIIDTEAFF
>-|TRBV19|TRBD1|TRBJ2-2
TGTGCCAGTAGGGGACAGGGGCGCACCGGGGAGCTGTTTTTT
CASRGQGRTGELFF
>few|TRBV4-1|-|TRBJ1-4
TGCGCCAGCAGCCAGGCAGGGAGAGCAACTAATGAAAAACTGTTTTTT
CASSQAGRATNEKLFF
>-|TRBV11-2|TRBD1|TRBJ2-7
TGTGCCAGCAGCTTAGACAGGGGGCTGCACGAGCAGTACTTC
CASSLDRGLHEQYF
>-|TRBV5-1|-|TRBJ1-1
TGCGCCAGCAGCGCGGGACCATCGAACACTGAAGCTTTCTTT
CASSAGPSNTEAFF
>-|TRBV30|-|TRBJ2-7
TGTGCCTGGAGTGGGGGGTTGGGGCTCTACGAGCAGTACTTC
CAWSGGLGLYEQYF
>-|TRBV9|TRBD2|TRBJ2-1
TGTGCCAGCAGCGTAGCGGGGGGCTCCTACAATGAGCAGTTCTTC
CASSVAGGSYNEQFF
>few|TRBV29-1|-|TRBJ1-3
TGCAGCGTGAGGACAGCTGGAAACACCATATATTTT
CSVRTAGNTIYF
>-|TRBV4-2|-|TRBJ2-2
TGTGCCAGCAGCCAGCTAGAGGACACCGGGGAGCTGTTTTTT
CASSQLEDTGELFF
>-|TRBV7-3|-|TRBJ2-1
TGTGCCAGCAGCTCCGGGATCGCTTACAATGAGCAGTTCTTC
CASSSGIAYNEQFF
>-|TRBV11-2|TRBD2|TRBJ2-5
TGTGCCAGCAGCTTAGTCGGACTAGCGGGGAAAGAGACCCAGTACTTC
CASSLVGLAGKETQYF
>-|TRBV7-2|-|TRBJ1-5
TGTGCCAGCAGCTTAGTGGGGGGGCGAGGCAATCAGCCCCAGCATTTT
CASSLVGGRGNQPQHF
>once|TRBV7-8|-|TRBJ1-1
TGTGCCAGCAGCTTGGGTTTCATGAACACTGAAGCTTTCTTT
CASSLGFMNTEAFF
>-|TRBV7-9|-|TRBJ2-7
TGTGCCAGCAGCTCCCCGAGGAGGGGGCGTCACGAGCAGTACTTC
CASSSPRRGRHEQYF
>-|TRBV7-7|TRBD2|TRBJ2-2
TGTGCCAGCAGCCCCGGGAGCGGGGGGTTGACCGGGGAGCTGTTTTTT
CASSPGSGGLTGELFF
>few|TRBV2|TRBD1|TRBJ1-1
TGTGCCAGCAAGGGGACAGCCAACACTGAAGCTTTCTTT
CASKGTANTEAFF
>once|TRBV6-5|-|TRBJ1-1
TGTGCCAGCAGTTACAGGGTGACGAACACTGAAGCTTTCTTT
CASSYRVTNTEAFF
>-|TRBV2|-|TRBJ2-4
TGTGCCAGCAGTGAACTAAGGGGGATAGCCAAAAACATTCAGTACTTC
CASSELRGIAKNIQYF
>-|TRBV7-9|-|TRBJ1-6
TGTGCCAGCAGCAAGGACGCGGGTAATTCACCCCTCCACTTT
CASSKDAGNSPLHF
>medium-sized|TRBV6-1|-|TRBJ1-5
TGTGCCAGCAGTGCCAACCCCGACAGGTTCAATCAGCCCCAGCATTTT
CASSANPDRFNQPQHF
>-|TRBV9|TRBD1|TRBJ2-7
TGTGCCAGCAGCGTGGCCCCCTGGACAGGGGGCGACGAGCAGTACTTC
CASSVAPWTGGDEQYF
>-|TRBV27|TRBD1|TRBJ1-2
TGTGCCAGCGGTAGGGACAGTGGCTACACCTTC
CASGRDSGYTF
>-|TRBV5-1|-|TRBJ2-1
TGCGCCAGCAGCTTGGCCGGAGGGGGGGCGAATGAGCAGTTCTTC
CASSLAGGGANEQFF
>-|TRBV18|-|TRBJ1-6
TGTGCCAGCTCACCACAAGGTCGTCCAGGGCTTTCACCCCTCCACTTT
CASSPQGRPGLSPLHF
>once|TRBV7-2|-|TRBJ2-3
TGTGCCAGCAGCCTCCCCGCCCCCCGGGCAGATACGCAGTATTTT
CASSLPAPRADTQYF
>-|TRBV27|-|TRBJ2-2
TGTGCCAGCAGTTTACACAGGTTGGACACCGGGGAGCTGTTTTTT
CASSLHRLDTGELFF
>few|TRBV5-1|TRBD2|TRBJ2-1
TGCGCCAGCAGCTTGCAACTAGCGGGGGTGAGCTCCTACAATGAGCAGTTCTTC
CASSLQLAGVSSYNEQFF
>-|TRBV7-9|-|TRBJ2-2
TGTGCCAGCAGCCTCCGGGCAACGAACACCGGGGAGCTGTTTTTT
CASSLRATNTGELFF